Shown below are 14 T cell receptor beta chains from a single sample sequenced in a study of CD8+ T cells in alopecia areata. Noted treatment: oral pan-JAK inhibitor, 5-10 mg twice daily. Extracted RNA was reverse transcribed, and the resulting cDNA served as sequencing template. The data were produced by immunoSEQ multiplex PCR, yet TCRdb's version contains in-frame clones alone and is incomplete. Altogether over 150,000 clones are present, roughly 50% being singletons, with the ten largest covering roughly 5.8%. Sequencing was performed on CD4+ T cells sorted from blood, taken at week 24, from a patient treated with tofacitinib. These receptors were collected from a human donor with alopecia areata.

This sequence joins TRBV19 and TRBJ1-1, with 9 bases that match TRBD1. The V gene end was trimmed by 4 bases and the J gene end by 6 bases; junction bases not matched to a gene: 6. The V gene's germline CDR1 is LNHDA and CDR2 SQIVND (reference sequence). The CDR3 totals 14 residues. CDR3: CASSKTGGDPEAFF. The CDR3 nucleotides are TGTGCCAGTAGTAAAACAGGGGGCGACCCTGAAGCTTTCTTT.

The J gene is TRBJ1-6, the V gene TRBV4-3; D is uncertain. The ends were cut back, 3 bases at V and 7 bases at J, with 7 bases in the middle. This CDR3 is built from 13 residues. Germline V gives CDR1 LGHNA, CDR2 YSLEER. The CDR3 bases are TGCGCCAGCAGCCATGTACGGAATTCACCCCTCCACTTT. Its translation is CASSHVRNSPLHF.

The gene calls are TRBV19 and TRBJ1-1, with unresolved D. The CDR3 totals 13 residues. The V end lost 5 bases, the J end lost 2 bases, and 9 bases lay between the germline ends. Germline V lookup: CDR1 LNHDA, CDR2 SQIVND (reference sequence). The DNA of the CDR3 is TGTGCCAGTAGTCCCGGGAGAAACACTGAAGCTTTCTTT. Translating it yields CASSPGRNTEAFF.

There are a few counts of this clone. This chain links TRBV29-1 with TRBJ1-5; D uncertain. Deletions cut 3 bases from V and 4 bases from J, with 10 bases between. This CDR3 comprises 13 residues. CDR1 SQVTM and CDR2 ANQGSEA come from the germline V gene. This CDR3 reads CSVELQENQPQHF. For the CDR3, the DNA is TGCAGCGTTGAGCTGCAGGAGAATCAGCCCCAGCATTTT. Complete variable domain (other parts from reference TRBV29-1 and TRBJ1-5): SAVISQKPSRDICQRGTSLTIQCQVDSQVTMMFWYRQQPGQSLTLIATANQGSEATYESGFVIDKFPISRPNLTFSTLTVSNMSPEDSSIYLCSVELQENQPQHFGDGTRLSIL.

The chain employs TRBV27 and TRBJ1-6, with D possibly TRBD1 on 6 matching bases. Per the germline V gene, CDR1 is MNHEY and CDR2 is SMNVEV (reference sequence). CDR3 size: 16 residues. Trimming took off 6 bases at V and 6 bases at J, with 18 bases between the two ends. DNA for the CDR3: TGTGCCAGCAGCCGAGATCCGGGGACATCTAATTCACCCCTCCACTTT. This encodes CASSRDPGTSNSPLHF.

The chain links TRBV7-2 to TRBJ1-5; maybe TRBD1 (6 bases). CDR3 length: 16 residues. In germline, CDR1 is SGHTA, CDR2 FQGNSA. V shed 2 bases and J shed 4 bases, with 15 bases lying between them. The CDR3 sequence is CASSLNEGGFNQPQHF. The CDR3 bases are TGTGCCAGCAGCTTAAATGAGGGGGGATTTAATCAGCCCCAGCATTTT.

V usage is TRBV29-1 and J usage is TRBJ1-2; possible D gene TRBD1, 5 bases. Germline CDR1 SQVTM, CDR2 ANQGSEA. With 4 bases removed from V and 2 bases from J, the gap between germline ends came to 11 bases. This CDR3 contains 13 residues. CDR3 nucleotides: TGCAGCGTTGTCCGGGACGGCAACTATGGCTACACCTTC. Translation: CSVVRDGNYGYTF.

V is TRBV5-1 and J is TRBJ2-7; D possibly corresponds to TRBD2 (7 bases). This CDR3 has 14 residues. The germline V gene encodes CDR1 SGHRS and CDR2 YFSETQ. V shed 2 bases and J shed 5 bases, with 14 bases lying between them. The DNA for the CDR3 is TGCGCCAGCAGCTTTGGGCAAGGGGGGGACGAGCAGTACTTC. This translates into CASSFGQGGDEQYF.

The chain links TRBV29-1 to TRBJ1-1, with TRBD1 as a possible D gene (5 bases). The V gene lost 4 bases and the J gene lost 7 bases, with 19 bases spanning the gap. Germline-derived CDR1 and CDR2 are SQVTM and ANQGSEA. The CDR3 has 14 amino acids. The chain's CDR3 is CSVAVRGGDIEAFF. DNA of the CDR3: TGCAGCGTTGCGGTCCGGGGCGGTGATATTGAAGCTTTCTTT.

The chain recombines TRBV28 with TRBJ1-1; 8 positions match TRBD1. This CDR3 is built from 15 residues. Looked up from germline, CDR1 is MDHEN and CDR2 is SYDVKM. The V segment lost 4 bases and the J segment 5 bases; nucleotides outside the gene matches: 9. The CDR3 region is CASSSGQGQGTEAFF. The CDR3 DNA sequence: TGTGCCAGCAGTTCCGGACAGGGCCAGGGGACTGAAGCTTTCTTT.

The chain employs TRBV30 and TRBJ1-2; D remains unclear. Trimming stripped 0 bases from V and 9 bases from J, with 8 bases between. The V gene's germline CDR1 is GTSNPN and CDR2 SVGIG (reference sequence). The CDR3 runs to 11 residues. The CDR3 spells CAWSVLASYTF. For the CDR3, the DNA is TGTGCCTGGAGTGTACTCGCGAGCTACACCTTC.

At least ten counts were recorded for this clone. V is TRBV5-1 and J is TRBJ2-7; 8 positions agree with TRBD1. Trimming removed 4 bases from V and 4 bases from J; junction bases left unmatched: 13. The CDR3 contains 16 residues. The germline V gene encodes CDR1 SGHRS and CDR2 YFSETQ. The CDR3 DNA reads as TGCGCCAGCAGCCGACAGGGGATCGGTAGTGGTTACGAGCAGTACTTC. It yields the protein CASSRQGIGSGYEQYF. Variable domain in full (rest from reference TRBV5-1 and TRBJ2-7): KAGVTQTPRYLIKTRGQQVTLSCSPISGHRSVSWYQQTPGQGLQFLFEYFSETQRNKGNFPGRFSGRQFSNSRSEMNVSTLELGDSALYLCASSRQGIGSGYEQYFGPGTRLTVT.

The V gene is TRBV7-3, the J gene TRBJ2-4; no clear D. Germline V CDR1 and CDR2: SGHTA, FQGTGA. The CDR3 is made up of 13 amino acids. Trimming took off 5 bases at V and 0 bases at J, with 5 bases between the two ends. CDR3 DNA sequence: TGTGCCAGCAGCCGTTCAGCCAAAAACATTCAGTACTTC. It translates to CASSRSAKNIQYF.

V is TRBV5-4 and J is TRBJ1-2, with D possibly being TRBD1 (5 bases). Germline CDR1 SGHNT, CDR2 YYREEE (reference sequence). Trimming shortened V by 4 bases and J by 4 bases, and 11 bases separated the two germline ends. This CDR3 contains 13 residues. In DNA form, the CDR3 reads TGTGCCAGCAGCCTCCGGGGGGGCTATGGCTACACCTTC. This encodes CASSLRGGYGYTF.